The 17 T cell receptor beta chains below were found in one sample sequenced in a study of blood T cell repertoires in COVID-19. Profiling relied on immunoSEQ multiplex PCR, and the TCRdb table lists in-frame clones only, not all of them. The sample records 300,000 to 350,000 clones, approximately 92% being singletons. Material for sequencing was peripheral blood. The receptors derive from a woman in her 30s with COVID-19, enrolled during active disease.

The chain combines TRBV7-9 with TRBJ2-5; 8 bases line up with TRBD2. The CDR3 has 14 amino acids. CDR1 is SEHNR and CDR2 is FQNEAQ in the germline V gene (reference sequence). The V segment lost 5 bases and the J segment 5 bases; nucleotides outside the gene matches: 7. The CDR3 reads CASSPERERETQYF. CDR3 nucleotides: TGTGCCAGCAGCCCGGAGCGGGAGAGGGAGACCCAGTACTTC.

This chain joins TRBV19 and TRBJ1-2; no clear D. Germline loops: CDR1 LNHDA, CDR2 SQIVND (reference sequence). V dropped 5 bases and J dropped 8 bases, with 18 bases sitting between them. CDR3 length: 14 amino acids. The CDR3 DNA reads as TGTGCCAGTAGTCGAAGGGAGGGATCTTCCGGCTACACCTTC. It is translated as CASSRREGSSGYTF.

The J gene is TRBJ1-2, the V gene TRBV2; 7 nucleotides align to TRBD1. The junction had 5 bases not matched to a gene; V was cut back by 7 bases and J by 0 bases. This CDR3 contains 14 residues. CDR1 and CDR2 (germline): SNHLY, FYNNEI. CDR3 sequence: CASNPTGPNYGYTF. The CDR3 DNA follows: TGTGCCAGCAACCCGACAGGGCCTAACTATGGCTACACCTTC.

This clone was counted a few times. V and J are TRBV5-1 and TRBJ1-1, with D unclear. Germline values: CDR1 SGHRS, CDR2 YFSETQ. The CDR3 sequence is 14 residues long. Trimming left V 6 bases short and J 0 bases short, with 12 bases between. The CDR3, as DNA: TGCGCCAGCACCGGGAATTTCATGAACACTGAAGCTTTCTTT. Amino acids: CASTGNFMNTEAFF.

The V call is TRBV7-9, the J call TRBJ1-4; maybe TRBD1 (6 bases). V dropped 4 bases and J dropped 7 bases, with 16 bases sitting between them. Germline loops: CDR1 SEHNR, CDR2 FQNEAQ (reference sequence). The CDR3 covers 15 residues. DNA of the CDR3: TGTGCCAGCAGCTCGACCAAGGGGGATAGTGAAAAACTGTTTTTT. This gives the protein CASSSTKGDSEKLFF.

The gene calls are TRBV7-9 and TRBJ1-4; 8 nucleotides agree with TRBD1. CDR3 length: 15 amino acids. The germline V gene has CDR1 SEHNR and CDR2 FQNEAQ (reference sequence). V shed 5 bases and J 6 bases; nucleotides not matched to a gene: 8. CDR3 sequence (DNA): TGTGCCAGCAGCCCCCGGACAGGGTGGCATGAAAAACTGTTTTTT. Amino acid sequence: CASSPRTGWHEKLFF.

The chain links TRBV2 to TRBJ2-3, with 7 bases lining up with TRBD2. The CDR3 totals 12 residues. The germline gives CDR1 SNHLY, CDR2 FYNNEI. Trimming removed 7 bases from V and 6 bases from J; junction bases left unmatched: 4. In nucleotides, the CDR3 is TGTGCCAGCAAGCGGGGAGGGGATACGCAGTATTTT. Its translation is CASKRGGDTQYF. The variable domain in full, with the rest retrieved from reference TRBV2 and TRBJ2-3, is EPEVTQTPSHQVTQMGQEVILRCVPISNHLYFYWYRQILGQKVEFLVSFYNNEISEKSEIFDDQFSVERPDGSNFTLKIRSTKLEDSAMYFCASKRGGDTQYFGPGTRLTVL.

A note on this clone: Other DNA sequences from this sample encode an identical CDR3 as well. The rearrangement links TRBV28 to TRBJ1-5; TRBD1 agrees at 10 bases. The CDR3 extends over 15 amino acids. Germline trimming cut 4 bases from V and 6 bases from J; bases unmatched to any gene: 6. Looked up from germline, CDR1 is MDHEN and CDR2 is SYDVKM. CDR3 amino acids: CASSSDRGPGQPQHF. Here the CDR3 DNA reads TGTGCCAGCAGTTCAGACAGGGGGCCCGGTCAGCCCCAGCATTTT.

V is TRBV27 and J is TRBJ2-1, with 7 bases lining up with TRBD2. This CDR3 has 12 amino acids. The V gene end was trimmed by 8 bases and the J gene end by 14 bases; junction bases not matched to a gene: 12. Germline V gene data show CDR1 as MNHEY and CDR2 as SMNVEV (reference sequence). CDR3 sequence (DNA): TGTGCCAGCTCCCGCCTCAGCGGGACCAAGTTCTTC. Protein sequence: CASSRLSGTKFF.

The V and J genes are TRBV11-2 and TRBJ2-5; 11 bases are a match to TRBD2. With 6 bases clipped from V and 1 base from J, the junction kept 7 bases outside the gene matches. The CDR3 contains 16 residues. The germline gives CDR1 SGHAT, CDR2 FQNNGV. The CDR3 here is CASRGLAGGIQETQYF. CDR3 coding DNA: TGTGCCAGCAGAGGTCTAGCGGGAGGAATCCAAGAGACCCAGTACTTC.

J is TRBJ2-3 and V is TRBV20-1; 11 nucleotides line up with TRBD2. The CDR3 covers 14 residues. With V trimmed by 3 bases and J by 1 base, 0 bases remained unmatched. CDR1 is DFQATT, CDR2 SNEGSKA, per germline (reference sequence). The CDR3 reads CSASSGRGTDTQYF. The CDR3 coding sequence is TGCAGTGCTAGTAGCGGGAGGGGCACAGATACGCAGTATTTT.

The V call is TRBV28, the J call TRBJ1-2; D is unclear. The germline V and J ends were trimmed by 10 bases and 5 bases, with 14 bases remaining between them. The CDR3 sequence is 12 residues long. In germline, CDR1 is MDHEN, CDR2 SYDVKM. The CDR3 loop reads CATTRLVYGYTF. The DNA of the CDR3 is TGTGCCACTACTAGGCTCGTATATGGCTACACCTTC.

The chain recombines TRBV5-1 with TRBJ2-7, with D perhaps matching TRBD2 (6 bases). The germline V gene encodes CDR1 SGHRS and CDR2 YFSETQ. Trimming took 7 bases from V and 0 from J, leaving 14 bases between them. The length of the CDR3 is 14 residues. CDR3 nucleotides: TGCGCCAGCTCGGGGCAGACTAGCTCCTACGAGCAGTACTTC. This gives the protein CASSGQTSSYEQYF.

The gene calls are TRBV27 and TRBJ2-3; 10 bases match TRBD2. V was pared by 4 bases and J by 2 bases, with 3 bases of the junction left unmatched. CDR1 MNHEY and CDR2 SMNVEV come from the germline V gene (reference sequence). CDR3 length: 15 residues. The CDR3 loop reads CASSSGLANTDTQYF. CDR3 nucleotides: TGTGCCAGCAGTTCGGGACTAGCGAACACAGATACGCAGTATTTT.

The chain has TRBV18 and TRBJ1-1, with D perhaps matching TRBD1 (6 bases). Trimming left V 5 bases short and J 7 bases short, with 11 bases between. Looked up from germline, CDR1 is KGHSH and CDR2 is LQKENI. This CDR3 spans 12 amino acids. CDR3: CASSFGQSEAFF. The CDR3 coding sequence is TGTGCCAGCTCATTTGGACAGAGTGAAGCTTTCTTT.

V and J are TRBV2 and TRBJ2-2; TRBD2 matches 10 bases. V dropped 8 bases and J dropped 5; count of bases not matched to a gene: 14. Germline V CDR1 and CDR2: SNHLY, FYNNEI. This CDR3 is 17 amino acids long. CDR3 sequence reads: CASGAGAGGPGTGELFF. CDR3 in DNA: TGTGCCAGCGGGGCGGGAGCGGGAGGGCCGGGGACCGGGGAGCTGTTTTTT.

The chain joins TRBV6-5 to TRBJ1-5; D not certain. V lost 0 bases, J lost 4 bases, and 7 bases lay in between. Germline CDR1 and CDR2: MNHEY and SVGAGI. This CDR3 is 14 amino acids long. This CDR3 reads CASSYSAGNQPQHF. CDR3 in DNA: TGTGCCAGCAGTTACTCCGCCGGGAATCAGCCCCAGCATTTT.